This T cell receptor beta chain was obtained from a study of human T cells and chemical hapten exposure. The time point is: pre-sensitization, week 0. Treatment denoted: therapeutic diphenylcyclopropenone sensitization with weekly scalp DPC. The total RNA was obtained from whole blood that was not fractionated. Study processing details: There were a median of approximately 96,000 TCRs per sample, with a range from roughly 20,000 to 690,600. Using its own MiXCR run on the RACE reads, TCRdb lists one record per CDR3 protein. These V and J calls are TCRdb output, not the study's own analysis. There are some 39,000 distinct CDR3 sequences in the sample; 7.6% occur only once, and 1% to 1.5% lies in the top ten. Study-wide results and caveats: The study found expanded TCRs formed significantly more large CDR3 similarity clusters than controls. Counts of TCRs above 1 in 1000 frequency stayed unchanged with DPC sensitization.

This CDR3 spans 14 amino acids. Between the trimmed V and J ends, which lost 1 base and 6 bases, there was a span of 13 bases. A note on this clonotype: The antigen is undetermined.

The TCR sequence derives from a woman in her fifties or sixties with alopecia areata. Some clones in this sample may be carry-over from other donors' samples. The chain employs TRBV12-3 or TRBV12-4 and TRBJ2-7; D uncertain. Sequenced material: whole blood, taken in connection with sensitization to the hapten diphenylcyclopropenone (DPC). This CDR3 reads CASSLVLPWSEQYF. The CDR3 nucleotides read TGTGCCAGCAGTTTAGTGCTCCCCTGGAGCGAGCAGTACTTC.